The rows below give T cell receptor beta chains drawn from one sample of a study of beta chain features in type 1 diabetes. Clones were sequenced by immunoSEQ multiplex PCR, and TCRdb holds only the in-frame ones, with some missing. The sample has about 220,000 clones, under 13% seen once. Sequencing was performed on central memory CD4+ T cells from blood. The receptor source for this set is a man aged 18 to 29 in good health. Both conserved end residues are part of each CDR3. The D gene is left open where the match is weak. Only some rows state a clone size, as once, few, many or a class for expanded clones.

V	J	size	D	CDR3	DNA
TRBV4-2	TRBJ2-7	.	.	CASSQDSGATGNEQYF	TGTGCCAGCAGCCAAGATAGCGGAGCGACCGGCAACGAGCAGTACTTC
TRBV29-1	TRBJ2-3	.	TRBD2	CSVSGGGGADTQYF	TGCAGCGTTTCCGGCGGGGGAGGCGCAGATACGCAGTATTTT
TRBV9	TRBJ2-2	.	TRBD1	CASSVGEGARGTGELFF	TGTGCCAGCAGCGTAGGAGAGGGGGCAAGAGGGACCGGGGAGCTGTTTTTT
TRBV12-5	TRBJ2-1	.	.	CASGPQGYNEQFF	TGTGCTAGTGGACCACAGGGCTACAATGAGCAGTTCTTC
TRBV18	TRBJ2-5	few	TRBD1	CASSLSDRKQETQYF	TGTGCCAGCTCCCTTTCGGACAGGAAACAAGAGACCCAGTACTTC
TRBV19	TRBJ2-7	many	.	CASSEGRFYEQYF	TGTGCCAGTAGTGAAGGGAGGTTCTACGAGCAGTACTTC
TRBV11-2	TRBJ2-5	few	.	CASSLYLGQYETQYF	TGTGCCAGCAGCTTATACTTAGGGCAGTACGAGACCCAGTACTTC
TRBV5-4	TRBJ2-3	few	.	CASGRLDTQYF	TGTGCCAGCGGGCGATTGGATACGCAGTATTTT
TRBV9	TRBJ2-5	.	TRBD2	CASSVGASGRGQETQYF	TGTGCCAGCAGCGTAGGGGCTAGCGGGAGGGGGCAAGAGACCCAGTACTTC
TRBV11-3	TRBJ2-2	.	.	CASSLGDQVTTGELFF	TGTGCCAGCAGCTTAGGAGACCAGGTGACCACCGGGGAGCTGTTTTTT
TRBV5-1	TRBJ1-2	few	.	CASSLDWGRAAAGYTF	TGCGCCAGCAGCTTGGATTGGGGGCGCGCCGCCGCTGGCTACACCTTC
TRBV2	TRBJ1-4	few	TRBD1	CASIIQGPATNEKLFF	TGTGCCAGCATTATACAGGGGCCTGCAACTAATGAAAAACTGTTTTTT
TRBV15	TRBJ2-5	.	.	CATSSSGAGETQYF	TGTGCCACCAGCTCGTCGGGGGCCGGGGAGACCCAGTACTTC
TRBV28	TRBJ1-4	.	.	CASSSGTMKKLFF	TGTGCCAGCAGCTCCGGGACAATGAAAAAACTGTTTTTT
TRBV30	TRBJ2-7	few	.	CAWSQDSYEQYF	TGTGCCTGGAGTCAGGACTCCTACGAGCAGTACTTC
TRBV28	TRBJ1-1	.	TRBD1	CASSAPGGANMNTEAFF	TGTGCCAGCAGTGCCCCAGGGGGGGCTAACATGAACACTGAAGCTTTCTTT
TRBV28	TRBJ2-7	few	.	CASSSPTESYEQYF	TGTGCCAGCAGTTCACCGACAGAGTCCTACGAGCAGTACTTC
TRBV4-3	TRBJ2-4	.	.	CASSQEWNSIQYF	TGCGCCAGCAGCCAAGAGTGGAACTCCATTCAGTACTTC
TRBV7-2	TRBJ2-7	many	.	CASSRWTSYEQYF	TGTGCCAGCAGCCGCTGGACCTCCTACGAGCAGTACTTC
TRBV29-1	TRBJ2-5	.	.	CSVEERRVGRETQYF	TGCAGCGTTGAAGAGCGGCGAGTCGGTAGAGAGACCCAGTACTTC
TRBV29-1	TRBJ1-1	.	TRBD1	CSVDGTGNTEAFF	TGCAGCGTTGATGGGACAGGGAACACTGAAGCTTTCTTT
TRBV5-1	TRBJ2-1	.	.	CASRGDAGSNYNEQFF	TGCGCCAGCAGGGGGGATGCGGGAAGTAACTACAATGAGCAGTTCTTC
TRBV7-2	TRBJ2-7	.	TRBD1	CASSARPPGQGSSYEQYF	TGTGCCAGCAGCGCCCGACCCCCGGGACAGGGATCTTCCTACGAGCAGTACTTC
TRBV12-5	TRBJ2-1	many	.	CASGFYEQFF	TGTGCTAGTGGTTTTTATGAGCAGTTCTTC
TRBV15	TRBJ2-7	.	.	CATSKAAGPYEQYF	TGTGCCACCAGCAAAGCGGCGGGTCCCTACGAGCAGTACTTC
TRBV18	TRBJ2-1	many	.	CASTPPNEVAAQGQFF	TGTGCCAGCACGCCGCCGAACGAGGTAGCGGCACAGGGGCAGTTCTTC
TRBV11-2	TRBJ2-1	.	TRBD2	CASSRLAGKANEQFF	TGTGCCAGCAGCCGACTAGCGGGAAAGGCCAATGAGCAGTTCTTC
TRBV5-1	TRBJ2-3	.	.	CASSRDPVDTQYF	TGCGCCAGCAGCCGGGACCCCGTGGATACGCAGTATTTT
TRBV6-6	TRBJ2-3	few	TRBD1	CASKRGQARSDTQYF	TGTGCCAGCAAGCGTGGACAGGCTCGGTCCGATACGCAGTATTTT
TRBV9	TRBJ2-1	few	TRBD2	CASGGRAENEQFF	TGTGCCAGCGGCGGGAGGGCCGAAAATGAGCAGTTCTTC
TRBV30	TRBJ1-1	many	.	CAWSVRAGVETEAFF	TGTGCCTGGAGTGTACGGGCAGGGGTTGAGACTGAAGCTTTCTTT
TRBV30	TRBJ2-2	.	.	CAWSGTRAYTGELFF	TGTGCCTGGAGTGGGACAAGAGCGTACACCGGGGAGCTGTTTTTT
TRBV23-1	TRBJ2-7	.	TRBD1	CASSTYRDRDYEQYF	TGCGCCAGCAGTACCTACCGGGACAGAGACTACGAGCAGTACTTC
TRBV18	TRBJ2-5	many	.	CASSQSQETQYF	TGTGCCAGCTCACAGTCGCAAGAGACCCAGTACTTC
TRBV27	TRBJ2-4	.	.	CASSLRGPKNIQYF	TGTGCCAGCAGTTTAAGAGGCCCCAAAAACATTCAGTACTTC
TRBV5-1	TRBJ2-1	.	.	CASSLDNYNEQFF	TGCGCCAGCAGCTTGGACAACTACAATGAGCAGTTCTTC
TRBV7-2	TRBJ2-5	few	TRBD2	CASSPGGLAGGVTQYF	TGTGCCAGCAGCCCAGGGGGACTAGCGGGAGGGGTGACCCAGTACTTC
TRBV27	TRBJ2-1	few	.	CASAARRQAFNEQFF	TGTGCCAGCGCCGCCCGGCGCCAGGCGTTCAATGAGCAGTTCTTC
TRBV7-9	TRBJ2-3	few	TRBD2	CASKAGNLLTDTQYF	TGTGCCAGCAAAGCGGGAAATCTACTCACAGATACGCAGTATTTT
TRBV6-5	TRBJ2-1	.	TRBD2	CASSYSGGSGNEQFF	TGTGCCAGCAGTTACTCCGGCGGGAGTGGCAATGAGCAGTTCTTC